This TCR beta chain came from a study of early T cells in non-severe SARS-CoV-2 infection. One entry per CDR3 protein, called by TCRdb with MiXCR from the 5' RACE reads. Altogether 110,000 or so distinct CDR3 sequences are present, 9% to 14% being singletons, with the ten largest covering less than 3.5%. Specimen: whole blood. The receptor's source is an adult who was a healthcare worker with PCR-confirmed SARS-CoV-2 infection or an uninfected control (not recorded which).

Here the CDR3 DNA reads TGTGCCAGCAACGGGGGGGAGAATGAGCAGTTCTTC. Translating gives CASNGGENEQFF. V usage is TRBV9 and J usage is TRBJ2-1; the match to TRBD2 covers 8 bases. The CDR3 totals 12 residues. The J segment lost 7 bases and the V segment lost 6 bases, leaving 3 bases of the junction unmatched. From germline, CDR1 is SGDLS and CDR2 YYNGEE.